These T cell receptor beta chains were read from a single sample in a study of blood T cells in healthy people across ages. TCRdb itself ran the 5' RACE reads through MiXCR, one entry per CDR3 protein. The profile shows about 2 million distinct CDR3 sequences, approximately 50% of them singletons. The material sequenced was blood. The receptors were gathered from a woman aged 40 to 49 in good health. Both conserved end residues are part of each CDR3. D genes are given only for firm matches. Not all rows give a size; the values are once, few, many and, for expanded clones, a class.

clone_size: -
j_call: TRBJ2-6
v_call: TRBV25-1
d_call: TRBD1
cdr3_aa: CASSEPGGLSGANVLTF
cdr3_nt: TGTGCCAGCAGTGAACCAGGGGGCCTCTCTGGGGCCAACGTCCTGACTTTC

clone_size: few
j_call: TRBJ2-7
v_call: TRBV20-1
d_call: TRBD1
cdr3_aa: CSASPPGQESYGQYF
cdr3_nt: TGCAGTGCTAGCCCCCCGGGACAGGAGTCCTACGGGCAGTACTTC

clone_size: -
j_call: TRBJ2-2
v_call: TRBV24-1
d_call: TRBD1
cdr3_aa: CATSVPGQRSGTGELFF
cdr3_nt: TGTGCCACCAGTGTTCCGGGACAGAGATCGGGCACCGGGGAGCTGTTTTTT

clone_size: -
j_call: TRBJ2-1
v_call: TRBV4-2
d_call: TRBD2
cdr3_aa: CASSQASGGFPSYNEQFF
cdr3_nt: TGTGCCAGCAGCCAAGCCAGCGGGGGGTTCCCCTCCTACAATGAGCAGTTCTTC

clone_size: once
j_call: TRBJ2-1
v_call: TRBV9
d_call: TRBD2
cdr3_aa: CASSVRLAGQYNEQFF
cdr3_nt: TGTGCCAGCAGCGTCAGACTAGCGGGGCAATACAATGAGCAGTTCTTC

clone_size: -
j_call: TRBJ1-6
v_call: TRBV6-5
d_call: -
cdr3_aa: CASSPYGGGNSPLHF
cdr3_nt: TGTGCCAGCAGTCCGTACGGGGGAGGTAATTCACCCCTCCACTTT

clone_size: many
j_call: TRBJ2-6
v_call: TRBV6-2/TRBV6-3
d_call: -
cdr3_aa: CASSWGGANVLTF
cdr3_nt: TGTGCCAGCAGTTGGGGTGGGGCCAACGTCCTGACTTTC

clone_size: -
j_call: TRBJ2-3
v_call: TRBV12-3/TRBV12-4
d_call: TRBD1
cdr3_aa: CASSLSGDRATDTQYF
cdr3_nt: TGTGCCAGCAGTTTATCGGGGGACAGGGCCACAGATACGCAGTATTTT

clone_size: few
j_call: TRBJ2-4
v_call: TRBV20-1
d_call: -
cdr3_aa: CSARNTRDGQQYF
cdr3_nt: TGCAGTGCTAGAAATACCAGGGACGGCCAGCAGTACTTC

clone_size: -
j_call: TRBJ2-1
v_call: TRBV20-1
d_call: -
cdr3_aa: CSARPTLINEQFF
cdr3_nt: TGCAGTGCTAGGCCAACCCTCATCAATGAGCAGTTCTTC

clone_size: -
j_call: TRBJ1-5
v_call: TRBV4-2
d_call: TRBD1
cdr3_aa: CASSQATGGNQPQHF
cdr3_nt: TGTGCCAGTAGCCAAGCGACAGGGGGGAATCAGCCCCAGCATTTT

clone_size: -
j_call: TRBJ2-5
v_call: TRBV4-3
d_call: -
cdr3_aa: CASSQDEGHLSPETQYF
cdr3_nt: TGCGCCAGCAGCCAAGATGAAGGACACCTGAGTCCAGAGACCCAGTACTTC

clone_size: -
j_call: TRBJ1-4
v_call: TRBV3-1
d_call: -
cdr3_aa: CASSQPGISNEKLFF
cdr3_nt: TGTGCCAGCAGCCAACCCGGGATCAGTAATGAAAAACTGTTTTTT

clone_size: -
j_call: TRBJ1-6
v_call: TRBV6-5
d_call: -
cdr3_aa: CASSYGERVSSYKSPLHF
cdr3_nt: TGTGCCAGCAGTTACGGGGAACGAGTGAGCTCCTATAAGTCACCCCTCCACTTT

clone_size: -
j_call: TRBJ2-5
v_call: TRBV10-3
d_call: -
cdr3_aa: CAISEAAGTANEQYF
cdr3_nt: TGTGCCATCAGTGAGGCAGCGGGCACGGCCAATGAGCAGTACTTC

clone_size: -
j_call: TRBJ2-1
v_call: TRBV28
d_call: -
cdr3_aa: CASSYSTGTLHNEQFF
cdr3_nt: TGTGCCAGCAGCTATTCTACCGGGACACTCCACAATGAGCAGTTCTTC

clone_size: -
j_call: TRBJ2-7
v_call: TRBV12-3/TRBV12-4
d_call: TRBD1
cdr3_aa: CANRSGTGVAYEQYF
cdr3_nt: TGTGCCAACAGATCCGGGACAGGGGTCGCCTACGAGCAGTACTTC

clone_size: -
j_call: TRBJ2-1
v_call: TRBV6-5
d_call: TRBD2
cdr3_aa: CASSLRLAGPTEQFF
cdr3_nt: TGTGCCAGCAGCCTAAGACTAGCGGGGCCCACTGAGCAGTTCTTC

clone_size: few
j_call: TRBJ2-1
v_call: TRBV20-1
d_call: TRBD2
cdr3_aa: CSARGERAGGHNEQFF
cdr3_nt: TGCAGTGCTAGAGGTGAACGCGCGGGGGGGCACAATGAGCAGTTCTTC

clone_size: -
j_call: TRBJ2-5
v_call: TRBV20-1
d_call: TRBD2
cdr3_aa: CSALAGAETQYF
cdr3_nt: TGCAGTGCTTTAGCGGGGGCGGAGACCCAGTACTTC

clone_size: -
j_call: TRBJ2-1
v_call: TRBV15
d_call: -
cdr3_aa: CATSLAPTSFYNEQFF
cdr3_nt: TGTGCCACCAGCCTAGCCCCAACATCTTTCTACAATGAGCAGTTCTTC

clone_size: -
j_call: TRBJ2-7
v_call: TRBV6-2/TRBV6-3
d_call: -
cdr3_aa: CASLQGSEQYF
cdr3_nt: TGTGCCAGTCTTCAGGGATCCGAGCAGTACTTC

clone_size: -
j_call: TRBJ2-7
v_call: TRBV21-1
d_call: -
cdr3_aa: CASSLYDSGQGVHEQYF
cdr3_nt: TGTGCCAGCAGTCTTTACGACTCGGGACAGGGGGTCCACGAGCAGTACTTC

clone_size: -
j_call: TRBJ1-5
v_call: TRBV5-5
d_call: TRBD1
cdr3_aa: CASSSYGQGLSNQPQHF
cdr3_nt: TGTGCCAGCAGCTCCTACGGACAGGGCCTTAGCAATCAGCCCCAGCATTTT

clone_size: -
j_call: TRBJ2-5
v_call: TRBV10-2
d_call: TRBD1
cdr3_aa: CASSGRRDRGKRETQYF
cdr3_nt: TGCGCCAGCAGTGGGCGTCGGGACAGAGGAAAGAGAGAGACCCAGTACTTC

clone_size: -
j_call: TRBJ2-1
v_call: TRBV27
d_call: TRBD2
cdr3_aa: CASSATWRGWEQFF
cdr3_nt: TGTGCCAGCAGTGCTACTTGGCGGGGGTGGGAGCAGTTCTTC

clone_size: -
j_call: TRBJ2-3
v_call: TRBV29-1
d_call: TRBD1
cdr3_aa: CSVIDPRGIETQYF
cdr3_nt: TGCAGCGTGATCGACCCCAGGGGGATAGAAACGCAGTATTTT

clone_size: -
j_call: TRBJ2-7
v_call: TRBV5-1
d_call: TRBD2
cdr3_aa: CASSYHLPTSGYNEQYF
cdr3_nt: TGCGCCAGCAGCTACCATCTGCCGACTAGCGGGTACAATGAGCAGTACTTC

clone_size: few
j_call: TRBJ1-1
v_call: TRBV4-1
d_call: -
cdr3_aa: CASSHTVVEAQNTEAFF
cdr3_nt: TGCGCCAGCAGCCACACTGTTGTGGAAGCCCAAAACACTGAAGCTTTCTTT

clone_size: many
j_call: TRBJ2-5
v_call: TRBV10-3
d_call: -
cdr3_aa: CAISELETQYF
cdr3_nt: TGTGCCATCAGTGAGTTGGAGACCCAGTACTTC